The rows below give T cell receptor beta chains drawn from one sample of a study of T cells in Graves' hyperthyroidism and ophthalmopathy. TCRdb recomputed calls from the multiplex PCR reads with MiXCR, one row per CDR3 protein. The sample has 600,000 to 800,000 distinct CDR3 sequences, roughly a third seen once; the top ten hold around 30%. The sequencing sample was made of blood. These receptors all stem from a woman aged 40 to 50 with Graves' hyperthyroidism. Both conserved end residues are part of each CDR3. D genes are given only for firm matches. Not every row has a clone size; where given, it reads once, few, many or a size class.

j_call	v_call	d_call	clone_size	cdr3_aa	cdr3_nt
TRBJ2-2	TRBV30	NA	NA	CAWSVIEAGELFF	TGTGCCTGGAGTGTAATAGAGGCCGGGGAGCTGTTTTTT
TRBJ1-2	TRBV7-2	TRBD1	NA	CASSPGQGGVNGYTF	TGTGCCAGCAGCCCGGGACAGGGAGGGGTAAATGGCTACACCTTC
TRBJ2-7	TRBV7-3	TRBD1	NA	CASSLMGQSYEQYF	TGTGCCAGCAGCTTAATGGGACAGTCCTACGAGCAGTACTTC
TRBJ2-3	TRBV7-8	TRBD2	few	CASSIRIAGLGEIDTQYF	TGTGCCAGCAGCATTAGGATCGCGGGACTAGGCGAAATAGATACGCAGTATTTT
TRBJ2-2	TRBV14	NA	NA	CASSPWDTNTGELFF	TGTGCCAGCAGCCCCTGGGACACTAACACCGGGGAGCTGTTTTTT
TRBJ2-2	TRBV7-2	NA	NA	CASSPDNRFTGELFF	TGTGCCAGCAGCCCAGACAACCGATTCACCGGGGAGCTGTTTTTT
TRBJ1-5	TRBV20-1	NA	NA	CSARGVLNQPQHF	TGCAGTGCTAGAGGCGTTCTCAATCAGCCCCAGCATTTT
TRBJ2-5	TRBV7-2	NA	NA	CASSFPGTAPMETQYF	TGTGCCAGCAGCTTTCCCGGGACGGCCCCAATGGAGACCCAGTACTTC
TRBJ1-6	TRBV10-2	TRBD1	NA	CASSQVGQGLESYNSPLHF	TGCGCCAGCAGCCAGGTCGGACAGGGGTTAGAGTCCTATAATTCACCCCTCCACTTT
TRBJ2-5	TRBV2	TRBD2	NA	CASIKAGGPETQYF	TGTGCCAGCATTAAAGCGGGGGGGCCAGAGACCCAGTACTTC
TRBJ1-5	TRBV29-1	TRBD1	many	CSVRQGMEPQHF	TGCAGCGTTAGACAGGGGATGGAGCCCCAGCATTTT
TRBJ2-5	TRBV5-4	TRBD2	many	CASSQGRGLAGETQYF	TGCGCCAGCAGCCAAGGGCGAGGACTAGCGGGAGAGACCCAGTACTTC
TRBJ2-7	TRBV7-9	NA	few	CASSAAPGEFYEQYF	TGTGCCAGCAGCGCGGCCCCGGGCGAATTTTACGAGCAGTACTTC
TRBJ2-5	TRBV7-2	NA	NA	CASSPAGQQETQYF	TGCGCCAGCAGCCCCGCCGGGCAGCAAGAGACCCAGTACTTC
TRBJ1-5	TRBV15	NA	many	CATSRRSRGSNQPQHF	TGTGCCACCAGCAGAAGGAGCAGGGGTAGCAATCAGCCCCAGCATTTT
TRBJ1-5	TRBV19	NA	few	CASSIRGSGQGNVQPQHF	TGTGCCAGTAGTATTCGCGGATCCGGGCAGGGCAACGTTCAGCCCCAGCATTTT
TRBJ2-7	TRBV20-1	NA	few	CSATPPDEQYF	TGCAGTGCCACCCCTCCCGACGAGCAGTACTTC
TRBJ2-2	TRBV5-1	NA	NA	CASSPHTDTGELFF	TGCGCCAGCAGCCCTCATACCGACACCGGGGAGCTGTTTTTT
TRBJ1-6	TRBV4-1	NA	many	CASSQGDAYSPLHF	TGCGCCAGCAGCCAAGGGGATGCCTATTCACCCCTCCACTTT
TRBJ2-7	TRBV20-1	NA	NA	CSAPHHGQAGEQYF	TGCAGTGCCCCCCACCATGGCCAGGCGGGGGAGCAGTACTTC
TRBJ1-1	TRBV10-3	NA	NA	CAIRSSLNTEAFF	TGTGCCATCAGATCGAGCTTGAACACTGAAGCTTTCTTT
TRBJ2-7	TRBV20-1	NA	NA	CSARDWVQVTYEQYF	TGCAGTGCTAGAGATTGGGTACAGGTTACCTACGAGCAGTACTTC
TRBJ2-7	TRBV4-2	NA	few	CASSQDEGSFLEQYF	TGTGCCAGCAGCCAAGACGAGGGTAGTTTCCTCGAGCAGTACTTC
TRBJ2-2	TRBV12-3/TRBV12-4	TRBD1	NA	CASSPGQSPGELFF	TGTGCCAGCAGTCCGGGACAGTCACCCGGGGAGCTGTTTTTT
TRBJ2-7	TRBV29-1	NA	many	CSVEGPGRSSYEQYF	TGCAGCGTTGAAGGCCCGGGTCGCAGCTCCTACGAGCAGTACTTC
TRBJ2-3	TRBV25-1	NA	many	CASSESSTDTQYF	TGTGCCAGCAGTGAGTCCTCTACAGATACGCAGTATTTT
TRBJ2-5	TRBV19	NA	NA	CASSMTVQETQYF	TGTGCCAGTAGTATGACCGTTCAAGAGACCCAGTACTTC
TRBJ1-5	TRBV12-3/TRBV12-4	TRBD1	NA	CASRRELDREGQPQHF	TGTGCCAGCAGGCGAGAACTGGACAGGGAGGGTCAGCCCCAGCATTTT
TRBJ1-1	TRBV6-5	NA	many	CASSYFGNTEAFF	TGTGCCAGCAGTTACTTCGGGAACACTGAAGCTTTCTTT
TRBJ1-6	TRBV14	NA	many	CASRGNSPLHF	TGTGCCAGCAGGGGGAATTCACCCCTCCACTTT
TRBJ1-4	TRBV19	TRBD1	few	CASSLGQGNNEKLFF	TGTGCCAGTAGTCTCGGACAGGGGAACAATGAAAAACTGTTTTTT
TRBJ1-1	TRBV2	NA	many	CASIADIMNTEAFF	TGTGCCAGCATCGCGGATATTATGAACACTGAAGCTTTCTTT
TRBJ1-4	TRBV4-3	NA	NA	CASSKGTPATNEKLFF	TGCGCCAGCAGCAAGGGGACACCTGCAACTAATGAAAAACTGTTTTTT
TRBJ2-7	TRBV2	NA	few	CASSEQVVEQYF	TGTGCCAGCAGTGAACAGGTCGTCGAGCAGTACTTC
TRBJ2-7	TRBV10-3	NA	many	CAISDTGTTAYEQYF	TGTGCCATCAGTGATACCGGGACAACCGCCTACGAGCAGTACTTC
TRBJ1-6	TRBV7-2	NA	NA	CASSFSGANSPLHF	TGTGCCAGCAGCTTTAGCGGGGCGAATTCACCCCTCCACTTT
TRBJ2-6	TRBV24-1	NA	many	CATEESRGVPGANVLTF	TGTGCCACCGAAGAATCCAGGGGAGTCCCTGGGGCCAACGTCCTGACTTTC
TRBJ2-5	TRBV7-2	TRBD2	NA	CASSFSPPGLAGVVETQCF	TGTGCCAGCAGCTTTTCACCACCGGGACTAGCGGGAGTTGTAGAGACCCAGTGCTTC
TRBJ2-7	TRBV2	TRBD1	NA	CASSGQGPHEQYF	TGTGCCAGCTCCGGACAGGGGCCCCACGAGCAGTACTTC
TRBJ1-4	TRBV10-3	NA	NA	CAISTTGTNEKLFF	TGTGCCATCAGCACGACAGGTACAAATGAAAAACTGTTTTTT
TRBJ1-4	TRBV12-3/TRBV12-4	TRBD1	many	CASSPVSGTGNEKLFF	TGTGCCAGCAGTCCCGTTTCCGGGACAGGGAATGAAAAACTGTTTTTT
TRBJ1-1	TRBV10-3	NA	many	CAISGTGQTEAFF	TGTGCCATCAGTGGTACAGGGCAGACTGAAGCTTTCTTT
TRBJ1-2	TRBV2	NA	once	CASTEGINYGYTF	TGTGCCAGCACTGAAGGGATTAACTATGGCTACACCTTC
TRBJ1-1	TRBV12-3/TRBV12-4	NA	many	CASSFGGWTEAFF	TGTGCCAGCAGTTTCGGGGGCTGGACTGAAGCTTTCTTT
TRBJ1-1	TRBV12-3/TRBV12-4	NA	many	CASSSDSQEAFF	TGTGCCAGCAGCTCGGACAGCCAGGAAGCTTTCTTT
TRBJ2-7	TRBV29-1	TRBD1	many	CSVQGQGSYEQYF	TGCAGCGTCCAGGGACAGGGTAGCTACGAGCAGTACTTC
TRBJ2-5	TRBV4-1	NA	few	CASSQVWQAQETQYF	TGCGCCAGCAGCCAAGTCTGGCAGGCGCAAGAGACCCAGTACTTC
TRBJ1-3	TRBV4-1	NA	NA	CASSQGLAGLSGNTIYF	TGCGCCAGCAGCCAAGGATTAGCTGGCCTCTCTGGGAACACCATATATTTT
TRBJ2-3	TRBV7-3	NA	NA	CASSPTRMSTDTQYF	TGCGCCAGCAGCCCAACAAGGATGAGCACAGATACGCAGTATTTT